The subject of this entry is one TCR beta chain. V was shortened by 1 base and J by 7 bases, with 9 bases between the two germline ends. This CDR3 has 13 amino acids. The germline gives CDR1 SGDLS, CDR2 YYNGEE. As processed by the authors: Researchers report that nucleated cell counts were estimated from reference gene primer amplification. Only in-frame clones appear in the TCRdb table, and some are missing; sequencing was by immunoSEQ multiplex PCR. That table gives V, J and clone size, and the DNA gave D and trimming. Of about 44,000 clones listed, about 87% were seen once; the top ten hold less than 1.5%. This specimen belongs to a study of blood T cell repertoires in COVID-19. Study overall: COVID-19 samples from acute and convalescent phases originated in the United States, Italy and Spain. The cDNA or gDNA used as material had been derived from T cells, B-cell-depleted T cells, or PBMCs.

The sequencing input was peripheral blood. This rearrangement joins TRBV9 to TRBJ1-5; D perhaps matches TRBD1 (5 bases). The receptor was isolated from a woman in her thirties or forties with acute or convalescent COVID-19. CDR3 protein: CASSVQEGQPQHF. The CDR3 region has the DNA TGTGCCAGCAGCGTACAGGAGGGGCAGCCCCAGCATTTT.